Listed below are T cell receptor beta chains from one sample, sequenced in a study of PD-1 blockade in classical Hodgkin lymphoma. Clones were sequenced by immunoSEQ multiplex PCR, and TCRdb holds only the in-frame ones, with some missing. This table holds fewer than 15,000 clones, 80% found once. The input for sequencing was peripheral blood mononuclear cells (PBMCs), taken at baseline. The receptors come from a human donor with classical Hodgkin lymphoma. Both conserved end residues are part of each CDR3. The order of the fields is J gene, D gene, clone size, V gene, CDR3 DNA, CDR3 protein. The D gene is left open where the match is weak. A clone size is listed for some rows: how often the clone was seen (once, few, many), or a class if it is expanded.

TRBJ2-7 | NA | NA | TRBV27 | TGTGCCAGCAGTTTAAGAGGGGCCCTTTACGAGCAGTACTTC | CASSLRGALYEQYF
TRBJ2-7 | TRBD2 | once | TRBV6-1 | TGTGCCAGCAGTGAAGTTCGCGGGGGCGAGCAGTACTTC | CASSEVRGGEQYF
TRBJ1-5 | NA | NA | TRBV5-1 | TGCGCCAGCAGCTTGGAGGGGAATTGGGGGCAGCCCCAGCATTTT | CASSLEGNWGQPQHF
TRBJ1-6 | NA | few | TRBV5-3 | TGTGCCAGAAGCTCCCCGGACACCAGCTCCTATAATTCACCCCTCCACTTT | CARSSPDTSSYNSPLHF
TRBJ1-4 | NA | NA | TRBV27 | TGTGCCAGCAGTCTCTCGGGCTTTTATGAAAAACTGTTTTTT | CASSLSGFYEKLFF
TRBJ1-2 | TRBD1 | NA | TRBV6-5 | TGTGCCAGCAGGTTAGCGGGACAGGGATATGGCTACACCTTC | CASRLAGQGYGYTF
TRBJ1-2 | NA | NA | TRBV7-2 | TGTGCCAGCAGCTTAGTTGGCTGGGCCCACTATGGCTACACCTTC | CASSLVGWAHYGYTF
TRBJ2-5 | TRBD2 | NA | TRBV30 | TGTGCCTGGACTAGCGGGGGGGCCCGGGAGACCCAGTACTTC | CAWTSGGARETQYF
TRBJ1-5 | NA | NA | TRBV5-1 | TGCGCCAGCAGCTTGGAAGGGGATCGACCCCAGCATTTT | CASSLEGDRPQHF
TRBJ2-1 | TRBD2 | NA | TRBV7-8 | TGTGCCAGCAGCTTAGAGCGGGGAAATGAGCAGTTCTTC | CASSLERGNEQFF
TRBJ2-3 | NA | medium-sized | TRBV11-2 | TGTGCCAGCAGCCGACAGGTGCCTAGCACAGATACGCAGTATTTT | CASSRQVPSTDTQYF
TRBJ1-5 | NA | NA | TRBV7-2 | TGTGCCAGCAGCTTAGTAAGTTCCACGCCCCAGCATTTT | CASSLVSSTPQHF
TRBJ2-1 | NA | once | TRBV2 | TGTGCCAGCATTTGGGAGAGGGGGGTCTACAATGAGCAGTTCTTC | CASIWERGVYNEQFF
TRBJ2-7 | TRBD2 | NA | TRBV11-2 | TGTGCCAGCAGCTTTGCGGGGGTTACAGGCTACGAGCAGTACTTC | CASSFAGVTGYEQYF
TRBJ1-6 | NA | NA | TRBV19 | TGTGCCAGCACCGGGAGCGGATATAATTCACCCCTCCACTTT | CASTGSGYNSPLHF
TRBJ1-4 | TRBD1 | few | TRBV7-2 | TGTGCCAGCAGCTTAACTAGGGGACAGGGACAAGAAAAACTGTTTTTT | CASSLTRGQGQEKLFF
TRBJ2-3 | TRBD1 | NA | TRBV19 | TGTGCCAGTCACGCAACAGGGGCAGATACGCAGTATTTT | CASHATGADTQYF
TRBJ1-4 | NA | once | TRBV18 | TGTGCCAGCTCTCGGGGCCTCGAAAGTGAAAAACTGTTTTTT | CASSRGLESEKLFF
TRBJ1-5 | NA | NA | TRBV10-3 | TGTGCCATCAGTGGCGGACAGACCCAGCCCCAGCATTTT | CAISGGQTQPQHF
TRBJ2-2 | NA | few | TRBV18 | TGTGCCAGCTCACAACAGGAGAACACCGGGGAGCTGTTTTTT | CASSQQENTGELFF
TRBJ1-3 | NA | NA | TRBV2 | TGTGCCAGCAGTGCAATTCCTGCCACCATATATTTT | CASSAIPATIYF
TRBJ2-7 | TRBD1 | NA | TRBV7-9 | TGTGCCAGCAGCTTAGTCCGGGACAGGGGTGACGAGCAGTACTTC | CASSLVRDRGDEQYF
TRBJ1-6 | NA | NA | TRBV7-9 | TGTGCCAGCAGCCTAGGGATGGATAATTCACCCCTCCACTTT | CASSLGMDNSPLHF
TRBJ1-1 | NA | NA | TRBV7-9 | TGTGCCAGCAGCGCCCCTCTCAGGACGGGTGAAGCTTTCTTT | CASSAPLRTGEAFF
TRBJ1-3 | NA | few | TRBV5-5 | TGTGCCAGCACCCCCGCTCCTAGCTCTGGAAACACCATATATTTT | CASTPAPSSGNTIYF
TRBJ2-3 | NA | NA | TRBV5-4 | TGTGCCAGCAGCTTGGTTAGCGGAAGCACAGATACGCAGTATTTT | CASSLVSGSTDTQYF
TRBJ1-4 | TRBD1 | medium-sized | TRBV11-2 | TGTGCCAGCAGCTCCTCAGGGGGAGTAGGGGAAAAACTGTTTTTT | CASSSSGGVGEKLFF
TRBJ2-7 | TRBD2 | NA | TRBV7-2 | TGTGCCAGCAGGCCTAGCGGGGGGGCTGAAGAGCAGTACTTC | CASRPSGGAEEQYF
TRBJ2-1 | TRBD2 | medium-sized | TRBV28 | TGTGCCAGCATGCCACGACAGGGTACTAGCGGGCAGCCGTACAATGAGCAGTTCTTC | CASMPRQGTSGQPYNEQFF
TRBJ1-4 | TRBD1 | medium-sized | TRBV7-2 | TGTGCCAGCAGCTTCGGGACAGGGAATGAAAAACTGTTTTTT | CASSFGTGNEKLFF
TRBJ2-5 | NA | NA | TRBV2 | TGTGCCAGCAGTGCCGTAGAGACCCAGTACTTC | CASSAVETQYF
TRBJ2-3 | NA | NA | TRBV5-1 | TGCGCCAGCAGCCTGCTCCCGACAGGAGCACTTAGAAGCACAGATACGCAGTATTTT | CASSLLPTGALRSTDTQYF
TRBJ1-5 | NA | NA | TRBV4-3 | TGCGCCAGCAGCCAAGATCTGGTGTCCCATAAGCCCCAGCATTTT | CASSQDLVSHKPQHF
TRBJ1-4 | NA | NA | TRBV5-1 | TGCGCCAGCACCCCAGGGACGATTGGGTATGAAAAACTGTTTTTT | CASTPGTIGYEKLFF
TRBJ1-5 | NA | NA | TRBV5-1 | TGCGCCAGCAGCCCGGACCCGGGAGGGCGGCCCCAGCATTTT | CASSPDPGGRPQHF
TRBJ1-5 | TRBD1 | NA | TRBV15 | TGTGCCACCAGCAGAGATCCCTACGACAGGGGGCCTAATAGTCAGCCCCAGCATTTT | CATSRDPYDRGPNSQPQHF
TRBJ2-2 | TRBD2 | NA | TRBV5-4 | TGTGCCAGCAGCTTAGCGGGGTATGACGGGGAGCTGTTTTTT | CASSLAGYDGELFF
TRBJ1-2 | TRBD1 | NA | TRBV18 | TGTGCCAGCTCAACGCCGGGACAGTCCAACTATGGCTACACCTTC | CASSTPGQSNYGYTF
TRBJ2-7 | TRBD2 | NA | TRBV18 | TGTGCCAGCTCACCAGTAGCGGGGGGGCCGGGAGAGCAGTACTTC | CASSPVAGGPGEQYF
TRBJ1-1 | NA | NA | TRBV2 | TGTGCCAGCGATTTTGAAATGAACACTGAAGCTTTCTTT | CASDFEMNTEAFF
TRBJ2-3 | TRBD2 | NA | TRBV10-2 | TGCGCCAGCAGTGAGACCCGCCTAGCGGGGGGAGTAGATACGCAGTATTTT | CASSETRLAGGVDTQYF
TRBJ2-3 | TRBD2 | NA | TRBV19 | TGTGCCAGTAGTATCTCCAGCGGGGGGGTAGGAGATACGCAGTATTTT | CASSISSGGVGDTQYF
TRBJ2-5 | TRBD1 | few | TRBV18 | TGTGCCAGCTCACCACAGGGGACAGGACTTTTGGAGACCCAGTACTTC | CASSPQGTGLLETQYF
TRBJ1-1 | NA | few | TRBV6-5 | TGTGCCAGCAGTTACGTAGGGGTTGGGGTCACTGAAGCTTTCTTT | CASSYVGVGVTEAFF
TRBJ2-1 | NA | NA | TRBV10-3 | TGTGCCATCAGTGAGTTCCAGGGGTACAATGAGCAGTTCTTC | CAISEFQGYNEQFF